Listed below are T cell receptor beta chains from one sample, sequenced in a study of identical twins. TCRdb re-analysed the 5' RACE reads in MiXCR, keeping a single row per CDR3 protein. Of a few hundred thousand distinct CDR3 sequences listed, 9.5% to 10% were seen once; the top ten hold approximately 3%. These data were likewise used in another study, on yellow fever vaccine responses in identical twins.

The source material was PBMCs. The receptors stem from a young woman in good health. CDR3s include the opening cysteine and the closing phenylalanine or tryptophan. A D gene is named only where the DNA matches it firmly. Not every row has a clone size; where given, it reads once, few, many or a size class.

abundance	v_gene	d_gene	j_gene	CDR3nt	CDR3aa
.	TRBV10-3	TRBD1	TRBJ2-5	TGTGCCATCAGCCTAGGACAGGGGGAGACCCAGTACTTC	CAISLGQGETQYF
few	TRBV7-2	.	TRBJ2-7	TGTGCCAGCAGCTTAATGTCCGAGACCTACGAGCAGTACTTC	CASSLMSETYEQYF
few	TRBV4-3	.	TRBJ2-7	TGCGCCAGCAGCCAAGATAACGATCCCTACGAGCAGTACTTC	CASSQDNDPYEQYF
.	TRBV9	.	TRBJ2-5	TGTGCCAGCAGCGTAGGTCTAGGGGAGACCCAGTACTTC	CASSVGLGETQYF
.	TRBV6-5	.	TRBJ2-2	TGTGCCAGCAGTTATGCCAAGGAGGACAACACCGGGGAGCTGTTTTTT	CASSYAKEDNTGELFF
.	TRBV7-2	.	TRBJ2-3	TGTGCCAGCGAAAGGACTAGGGGGACCACAGATACGCAGTATTTT	CASERTRGTTDTQYF
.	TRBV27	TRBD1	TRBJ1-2	TGTGCCAGCAGTCAACAGGGGGTAAACTATGGCTACACCTTC	CASSQQGVNYGYTF
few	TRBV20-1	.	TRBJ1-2	TGCAGTGCTAGCCCGAGCGGCTCGGGGTATGGCTACACCTTC	CSASPSGSGYGYTF
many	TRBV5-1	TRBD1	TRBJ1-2	TGCGCCAGCAGGTCCGGGACAGGGGCGTATGGCTACACCTTC	CASRSGTGAYGYTF
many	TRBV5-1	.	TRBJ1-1	TGCGCCAGCAGCTGGACAGCGAACACTGAAGCTTTCTTT	CASSWTANTEAFF
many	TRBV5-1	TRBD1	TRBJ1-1	TGCGCCAGCAGCTTGGGTCCTACAGGGGGACAAACTGAAGCTTTCTTT	CASSLGPTGGQTEAFF
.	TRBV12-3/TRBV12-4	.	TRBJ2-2	TGTGCCTGCAGTTTAGTAGACAGCCTATACTCGAACACCGGGGAGCTGTTTTTT	CACSLVDSLYSNTGELFF
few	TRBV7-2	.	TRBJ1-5	TGTGCCAGCAGCTTACAGAATAGCAATCAGCCCCAGCATTTT	CASSLQNSNQPQHF
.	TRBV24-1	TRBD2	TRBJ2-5	TGTGCCACCAGTGAATCCGGACTAGCGGGGGAAGAGACCCAGTACTTC	CATSESGLAGEETQYF
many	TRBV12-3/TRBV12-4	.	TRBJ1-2	TGTGCCAGCAGTTTAGCGCTAACGGTAGTCTATGGCTACACCTTC	CASSLALTVVYGYTF
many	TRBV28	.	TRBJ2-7	TGTGCCAGCAGCGTCGATAGGGGCGTCTCCTACGAGCAGTACTTC	CASSVDRGVSYEQYF
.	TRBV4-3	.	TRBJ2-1	TGCGCCAGCAGCCAAGAGGGCCTAGGGGGTGAGCAGTTCTTC	CASSQEGLGGEQFF
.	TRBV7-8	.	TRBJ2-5	TGTGCCAGCAGCTTAGAACAGTACCAAGAGACCCAGTACTTC	CASSLEQYQETQYF
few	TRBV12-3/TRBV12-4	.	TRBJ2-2	TGTGCCAGTACAAATCGTCCCGGGGAGCTGTTTTTT	CASTNRPGELFF
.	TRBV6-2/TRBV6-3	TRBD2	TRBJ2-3	TGTGCCAGCAGTTACCAAGCGGGGGGGACGCAGTATTTT	CASSYQAGGTQYF